These 7 T cell receptor beta chains came from one sample sequenced in a study of CD8 T cells in ankylosing spondylitis. TCRdb ran MiXCR on the 5' RACE reads and lists one entry per CDR3 protein. The table lists over 450,000 distinct CDR3 sequences, 9.5% to 15% of them singletons. Findings and limits, study-wide: Blood from ankylosing spondylitis patients appeared to carry a characteristic roughly eight-variant TCR beta motif.

These receptors have no identified antigens. The material sequenced was blood, either unsorted or a sorted T cell fraction (not recorded which). The source is a male donor with ankylosing spondylitis.

This clonotype was counted many times. The J gene is TRBJ1-4, the V gene TRBV7-9, with TRBD1 matching over 10 bases. This CDR3 is 13 amino acids long. Germline V gives CDR1 SEHNR, CDR2 FQNEAQ (reference sequence). V lost 4 bases, J lost 7 bases, and 0 bases stayed unmatched. The CDR3 loop is CASSWDRGEKLFF. Here the CDR3 DNA reads TGTGCCAGCAGCTGGGACAGGGGTGAAAAACTGTTTTTT.

This clonotype was observed at least ten times. The V call is TRBV6-1, the J call TRBJ2-5; no reliable D call. Germline V gene lookup returns CDR1 MNHNS and CDR2 SASEGT. The length of the CDR3 is 13 residues. V was trimmed by 4 bases and J by 1 base, leaving 7 bases between them. The CDR3 nucleotides read TGTGCCAGCAGTGGACCGCGCCAAGAGACCCAGTACTTC. Its translation: CASSGPRQETQYF.

This clonotype appeared a few times. The chain links TRBV11-1 to TRBJ2-6, with 9 positions matching TRBD1. V was pared by 5 bases and J by 4 bases, with 12 bases of the junction left unmatched. Looked up from germline, CDR1 is SGHAT and CDR2 is FQDESV (reference sequence). This CDR3 is built from 18 residues. This chain's CDR3 is CASSPGTGIFWGANVLTF. CDR3 sequence (DNA): TGTGCCAGCAGCCCAGGGACAGGGATCTTCTGGGGGGCCAACGTCCTGACTTTC. The full variable domain, completed using reference TRBV11-1 and TRBJ2-6, is EAEVAQSPRYKITEKSQAVAFWCDPISGHATLYWYRQILGQGPELLVQFQDESVVDDSQLPKDRFSAERLKGVDSTLKIQPAELGDSAMYLCASSPGTGIFWGANVLTFGAGSRLTVL.

This clonotype was detected a few times. The chain has TRBV9 and TRBJ2-3; D possibly matches TRBD1 or TRBD2 (5 bases each). V was trimmed by 2 bases and J by 8 bases, leaving 15 bases between them. The CDR3 sequence is 14 residues long. Germline lookup yields CDR1 SGDLS and CDR2 YYNGEE. The CDR3, as DNA: TGTGCCAGCAGCGTCGTATCTGGGGGTGGTACGCAGTATTTT. Its protein product is CASSVVSGGGTQYF.

V is TRBV2 and J is TRBJ1-4; D not certain. The V gene lost 9 bases and the J gene lost 7 bases, with 18 bases spanning the gap. The CDR3 extends over 14 amino acids. The germline V gene has CDR1 SNHLY and CDR2 FYNNEI. The chain's CDR3 is CASCLVTGSEKLFF. In nucleotides, the CDR3 is TGTGCCAGTTGTCTCGTTACGGGTAGTGAAAAACTGTTTTTT.

Only a few counts were recorded for this clonotype. The genes are TRBV24-1 and TRBJ2-3, with D tentatively TRBD2 (6 bases). Trimming removed 12 bases at V and 0 bases at J, with 12 bases between. Germline lookup yields CDR1 KGHDR and CDR2 SFDVKD. The CDR3 is 13 amino acids. This CDR3 reads CAAASGSTDTQYF. DNA of the CDR3: TGTGCCGCCGCCAGCGGGAGCACAGATACGCAGTATTTT.

In its sample, this clonotype was seen a few times. V usage is TRBV4-1 and J usage is TRBJ2-7; a possible D gene is TRBD2 (6 bases). V gave up 4 bases and J gave up 6 bases, with 19 bases separating them. The length of the CDR3 is 15 residues. CDR1 and CDR2 from the germline V gene are MGHRA and YSYEKL. CDR3 sequence reads: CASSRGGTLSFEQYF. In DNA form, the CDR3 reads TGCGCCAGCAGCCGAGGCGGGACTCTTTCTTTCGAGCAGTACTTC.